This T cell receptor beta chain was recovered during a study of identical twins. General study points: Out-of-frame TCR alpha sharing in monozygotic twins exceeded recombination model predictions.

Unique molecular identifiers were present on cDNA, and template switching added a universal primer site. MiXCR, applied by TCRdb to the 5' RACE reads, yields one record per CDR3 protein. Counted here are roughly 200,000 distinct CDR3 sequences, around 8.1% occurring once; the ten biggest clones make up approximately 2%. This clonotype was counted only a few times. What it binds is unknown. CDR1 is SGHTA, CDR2 FQGNSA, per germline. The CDR3 runs to 15 residues. V lost 3 bases to trimming and J lost 8 bases, with 19 bases between them. This sample also appeared in a second study, on yellow fever vaccine responses in identical twins.

Sequencing was performed on memory (CD45RO+) T cells sorted from blood. The rearrangement links TRBV7-2 to TRBJ1-1, with D tentatively TRBD1 (6 bases). The receptor was isolated from a woman younger than 35 in good health. The CDR3 sequence: CASSLYRAPGVEAFF. CDR3 coding DNA: TGTGCCAGCAGCTTGTACAGGGCCCCAGGGGTCGAAGCTTTCTTT.